One T cell receptor (beta chain) is described in this entry. This specimen comes from a study of blood T cell repertoires in COVID-19. Study-wide background: From the United States, Italy and Spain came samples of acute and convalescent COVID-19. Sample material is recorded as cDNA or gDNA derived from T cells, B-cell-depleted T cells, or PBMCs.

During active infection, Seattle patients enrolled and were then monitored through disease. As originally analysed: Amplification from reference gene primers served as the basis for estimated nucleated cell counts. The protocol was immunoSEQ multiplex PCR, while the TCRdb copy is restricted to in-frame clones and leaves out a portion. V and J calls and clone size come straight from that table; D and trimming were deduced from the DNA. The sample contains under 350,000 clones, approximately 90% of which appear only once. Germline V gene data show CDR1 as SNHLY and CDR2 as FYNNEI. CDR3 length equals 15 residues. V was clipped by 4 bases and J by 4 bases; unmatched bases: 6.

V gene TRBV2 combines with J gene TRBJ2-3; 9 bases are a match to TRBD1. The clonotype was recovered from a woman in her twenties or thirties with COVID-19, enrolled during active disease. Sequencing used peripheral blood. The CDR3 nucleotides are TGTGCCAGCAGTGGCCGGACAGGGGTGCCAGATACGCAGTATTTT. It specifies CASSGRTGVPDTQYF.